The table lists the clone carrying this T cell receptor (beta chain) with a count of one. The sample comes from a study of blood T cell repertoires in COVID-19. The wider study: Sample material is recorded as cDNA or gDNA derived from T cells, B-cell-depleted T cells, or PBMCs.

Exposed participants came across a COVID-19 case within 2 weeks before study entry. TCRdb keeps only in-frame clones here, not all; method: immunoSEQ multiplex PCR. The repertoire has 240,000 or so clones, around 90% of them found once; the top ten carry around 0.87%. Per the germline V gene, CDR1 is GTSNPN and CDR2 is SVGIG (reference sequence). V lost 5 bases and J lost 0, with 14 bases in between. The CDR3 is 15 residues long. The source is a man aged 45-65 years who had been exposed to COVID-19. J is TRBJ1-3 and V is TRBV30, with D uncertain. The sample taken for sequencing was PBMCs or T cells enriched from blood (not recorded which). CDR3 amino acids: CAWARVPGSGNTIYF. CDR3 in DNA: TGTGCCTGGGCGAGGGTACCGGGCTCTGGAAACACCATATATTTT.